This T cell receptor (beta chain) is from a study of T cell repertoires in cytomegalovirus infection (dated by TCRdb to about 2019). Looking at the study overall: Donor HLA type was relevant to the analysis, because carriage of CMV infection together with the matching HLA type was indicated by public TCR beta signatures.

The table lists this clonotype with a few counts. Its antigen is not yet known. No much larger clonotype is one base removed from it; base qualities were not supplied. The paper's findings and limits, for the study overall: The ex vivo response was dominated by HLA-C-restricted CMV-specific TCR beta clonotypes, and the single most frequent clonotype in two of eight donors was supplied by these HLA-C-restricted clonotypes. Cumulative frequency of public TCR beta family members discriminated carriers of CMV infection plus the relevant HLA type in this cohort and an independent roughly 350-donor cohort.

The V and J ends are trimmed by 8 bases and 8 bases, leaving 10 bases between them. The cysteine opens and the phenylalanine closes a CDR3 of 11 amino acids. Only the CDR3 portion is preserved as DNA: 33 bases, with reading frame beginning at the first base. The germline V gene (reference sequence) sets CDR1 to SGHAT and CDR2 to FQDESV. The sequencing machine was an Illumina HiSeq 1500. The raw public reads went through TCRdb reprocessing: fastp at Q25, MiXCR clone calling, in-frame beta chains kept. Rows are unified per CDR3 protein, each entry keeping the most common DNA and genes. This sample lists fewer than 250,000 distinct CDR3 sequences; roughly an eighth were detected once. Together, the top ten hold 1.6% of the sample.

The receptor's source is a human donor in good health (CMV status not recorded). Some clones in this sample may be carry-over from other donors' samples. Rearrangement joined TRBV11-1 to TRBJ2-1, with an unclear D gene assignment. Sequenced input: PBMCs. The nucleotides read TGTGCCAGCGACCTGGGCGATGAGCAGTTCTTC. It translates as CASDLGDEQFF.